The rows below give T cell receptor beta chains drawn from one sample of a study of shared clonotypes between healthy human individuals. Clones were sequenced by immunoSEQ multiplex PCR, and TCRdb holds only the in-frame ones, with some missing. Here the sample spans roughly 2 million clones, approximately 96% being singletons. Input material: naive CD4+ T cells sorted from blood. These receptors originate from a man aged 18 to 30 in good health. CDR3s include the opening cysteine and the closing phenylalanine or tryptophan. The order of the fields is J gene, clone size, D gene, V gene, CDR3 DNA, CDR3 protein. The D gene is left open where the match is weak. Where a row states a size, it is once, few, many or the class of an expanded clone; other rows omit it.

TRBJ1-1	-	-	TRBV19	TGTGCCAGTAGTGCATCAGGGACTGAAGCTTTCTTT	CASSASGTEAFF
TRBJ2-1	-	TRBD2	TRBV30	TGTGCCTGGACCCTCTTCCGGACTAGCGGGGGGGTCTACAGTGAGCAGTTCTTC	CAWTLFRTSGGVYSEQFF
TRBJ2-5	once	-	TRBV2	TGTGCCAGCAGGAAAGACAGGGGAGGGCAAGAGACCCAGTACTTC	CASRKDRGGQETQYF
TRBJ2-3	-	-	TRBV6-6	TGTGCCAGCAGTTACGCCAGTGCTAGAGCAGATACGCAGTATTTT	CASSYASARADTQYF
TRBJ1-2	-	-	TRBV7-9	TGTGCCAGCAGCTTAGAAAGAGGTGGCTACACCTTC	CASSLERGGYTF
TRBJ2-1	-	TRBD1	TRBV5-1	TGCGCCAGCAGCAGGATACAGGGGGCGGGATACAATGAGCAGTTCTTC	CASSRIQGAGYNEQFF
TRBJ2-2	-	TRBD1	TRBV9	TGTGCCAGCAGCGAGGGGACAGCGAACACCGGGGAGCTGTTTTTT	CASSEGTANTGELFF
TRBJ2-4	-	-	TRBV10-3	TGTGCCATCAGTGATTCACTGCAAGCCAAAAACATTCAGTACTTC	CAISDSLQAKNIQYF
TRBJ2-7	-	-	TRBV28	TGTGCCAGCAGTTTTAGGGCAGGGACCTACGAGCAGTACTTC	CASSFRAGTYEQYF
TRBJ1-5	-	-	TRBV12-5	TGTGCTAGTGGTTTGGTTGGCGGGAAGGGGGGGGATGGTCAGCCCCAGCATTTT	CASGLVGGKGGDGQPQHF
TRBJ2-7	-	-	TRBV5-1	TGCGCCAGCAGCTTGAACCCAGACACCTACGAGCAGTACTTC	CASSLNPDTYEQYF
TRBJ2-5	once	-	TRBV5-1	TGCGCCAGCAGCTTAGGGACAAGAGGAGAGACCCAGTACTTC	CASSLGTRGETQYF
TRBJ1-2	-	-	TRBV29-1	TGCAGCGTTGAGGGCGAGACAAAATTC	CSVEGETKF
TRBJ1-2	-	TRBD1	TRBV19	TGTGCCAGTACCCCGGACAGGGGGATCTATGGCTACACCTTC	CASTPDRGIYGYTF
TRBJ1-6	-	-	TRBV11-2	TGTGCCAGCAGCCTTCAGGGGAATAATTCACCCCTCCACTTT	CASSLQGNNSPLHF
TRBJ2-4	-	-	TRBV19	TGTGCCAGTAGTATAGTTCGGGTACCAAAAAACATTCAGTACTTC	CASSIVRVPKNIQYF
TRBJ1-2	-	-	TRBV5-4	TGTGCCAGCAGTTCGAGTTTGGGCTACACCTTC	CASSSSLGYTF
TRBJ1-2	-	-	TRBV28	TGTGCCAGCAGAGCTTTCGGGGTAGACGGCTACACCTTC	CASRAFGVDGYTF
TRBJ1-2	-	TRBD1	TRBV29-1	TGCAGCGTTGAGGCCCCGGGACAGGGGTTTAGCTACACCTTC	CSVEAPGQGFSYTF
TRBJ2-7	once	TRBD2	TRBV6-6	TGTGCCAGCAGACGGGGGACTAGCGCCTCCTACGAGCAGTACTTC	CASRRGTSASYEQYF
TRBJ1-2	-	-	TRBV19	TGTGCCAGTGGAGTAACAGGGACTTATGGCTACACCTTC	CASGVTGTYGYTF
TRBJ1-1	-	-	TRBV19	TGTGCCAGTAGTATAGGGCGGACAACTTCTGAAGCTTTCTTT	CASSIGRTTSEAFF
TRBJ1-1	-	-	TRBV27	TGTGCCAGCAGCTCCCTCGGCGGCAACACTGAAGCTTTCTTT	CASSSLGGNTEAFF
TRBJ2-5	-	-	TRBV30	TGTGCCTGGAGTCTGGGCCGGGACGTCCAGTACTTC	CAWSLGRDVQYF
TRBJ2-5	-	-	TRBV5-1	TGCGCCAGCAGCTTGCTAGTAAGAGAGACCCAGTACTTC	CASSLLVRETQYF
TRBJ2-7	once	-	TRBV10-3	TGTGCCATCAAAGGCGGAGTGGGCGACGAGCAGTACTTC	CAIKGGVGDEQYF
TRBJ1-2	-	TRBD1	TRBV4-3	TGCGCCAGCAGCCAAGGGACAGGGGTTGGGGGCTACACCTTC	CASSQGTGVGGYTF
TRBJ2-7	-	-	TRBV11-2	TGTGCCAGCAGCGTATTGGACAGAACCTACGAGCAGTACTTC	CASSVLDRTYEQYF
TRBJ2-5	-	-	TRBV18	TGTGCCAGCTCACAAGGGCAGAAAGAGACCCAGTACTTC	CASSQGQKETQYF
TRBJ1-6	-	TRBD1	TRBV5-4	TGTGCCAGCAGCGCAAGGACAGGGTCCTATAATTCACCCCTCCACTTT	CASSARTGSYNSPLHF
TRBJ1-1	-	-	TRBV11-1	TGTGCCAGCAGCCCTAATACAGCCATGAACACTGAAGCTTTCTTT	CASSPNTAMNTEAFF
TRBJ2-3	once	-	TRBV5-4	TGTGCCAGCAGACAGGGGACTAGCACAGATACGCAGTATTTT	CASRQGTSTDTQYF
TRBJ2-1	-	-	TRBV6-5	TGTGCCAGCAGTTACTCGAACAGGGAGCGAGTCAATGAGCAGTTCTTC	CASSYSNRERVNEQFF
TRBJ1-1	-	-	TRBV6-1	TGTGCCAGCAGTGTCCGGACAGTAATGAACACTGAAGCTTTCTTT	CASSVRTVMNTEAFF
TRBJ2-1	-	-	TRBV5-1	TGCGCCAGCAGCTTGGGGCCTGCAAGCTCCTACAATGAGCAGTTCTTC	CASSLGPASSYNEQFF
TRBJ1-5	-	-	TRBV7-2	TGTGCCAGCAGCTTAGGCCAGGGAACTCAGCCCCAGCATTTT	CASSLGQGTQPQHF
TRBJ1-1	few	-	TRBV6-5	TGTGCCAGCATTTGGAACACTGAAGCTTTCTTT	CASIWNTEAFF
TRBJ1-3	-	-	TRBV10-1	TGCGCCAGCAGTCCACTGGGGAACACCATATATTTT	CASSPLGNTIYF